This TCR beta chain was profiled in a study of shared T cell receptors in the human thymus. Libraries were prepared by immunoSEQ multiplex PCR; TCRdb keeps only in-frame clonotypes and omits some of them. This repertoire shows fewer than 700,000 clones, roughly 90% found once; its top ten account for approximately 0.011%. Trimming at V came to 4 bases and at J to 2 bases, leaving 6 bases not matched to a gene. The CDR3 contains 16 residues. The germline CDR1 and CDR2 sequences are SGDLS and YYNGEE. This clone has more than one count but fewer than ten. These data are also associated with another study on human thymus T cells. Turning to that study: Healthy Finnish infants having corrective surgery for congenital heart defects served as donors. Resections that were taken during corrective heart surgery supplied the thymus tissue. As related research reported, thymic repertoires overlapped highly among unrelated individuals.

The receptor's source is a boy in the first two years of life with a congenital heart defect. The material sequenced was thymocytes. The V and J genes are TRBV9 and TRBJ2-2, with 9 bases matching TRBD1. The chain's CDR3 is CASSLRQGVNTGELFF. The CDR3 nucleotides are TGTGCCAGCAGCTTACGACAGGGGGTTAACACCGGGGAGCTGTTTTTT. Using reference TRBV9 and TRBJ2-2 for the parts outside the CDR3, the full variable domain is DSGVTQTPKHLITATGQRVTLRCSPRSGDLSVYWYQQSLDQGLQFLIQYYNGEERAKGNILERFSAQQFPDLHSELNLSSLELGDSALYFCASSLRQGVNTGELFFGEGSRLTVL.